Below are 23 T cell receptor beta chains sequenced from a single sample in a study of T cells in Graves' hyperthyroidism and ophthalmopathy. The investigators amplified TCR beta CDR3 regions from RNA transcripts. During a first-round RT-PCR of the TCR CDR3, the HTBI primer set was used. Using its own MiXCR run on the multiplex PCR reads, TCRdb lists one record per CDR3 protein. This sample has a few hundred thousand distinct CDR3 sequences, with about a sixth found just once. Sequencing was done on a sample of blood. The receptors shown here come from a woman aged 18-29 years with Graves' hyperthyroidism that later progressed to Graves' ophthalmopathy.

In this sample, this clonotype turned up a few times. In DNA form, the CDR3 reads TGTGCCAGCAGTTTAGGGGCAGGGGACAGCAATCAGCCCCAGCATTTT. Its protein is CASSLGAGDSNQPQHF. The chain links TRBV12-3 or TRBV12-4 to TRBJ1-5; weak D call: TRBD1 (6 bases). Between the trimmed V and J ends, which lost 1 base and 1 base, there was a span of 11 bases. CDR3 length: 16 residues.

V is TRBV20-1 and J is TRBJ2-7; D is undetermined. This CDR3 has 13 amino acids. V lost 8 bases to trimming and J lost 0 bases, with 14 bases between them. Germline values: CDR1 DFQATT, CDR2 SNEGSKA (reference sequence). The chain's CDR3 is CSTSTISSYEQYF. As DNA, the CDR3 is TGCAGTACTTCAACGATCAGCTCCTACGAGCAGTACTTC.

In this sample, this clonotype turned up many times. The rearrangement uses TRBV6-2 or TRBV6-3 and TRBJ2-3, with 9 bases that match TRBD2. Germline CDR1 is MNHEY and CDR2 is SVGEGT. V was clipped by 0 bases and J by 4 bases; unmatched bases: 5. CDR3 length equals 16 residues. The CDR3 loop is CASSYSVAGEADTQYF. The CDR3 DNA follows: TGTGCCAGCAGTTACTCGGTAGCGGGAGAAGCAGATACGCAGTATTTT.

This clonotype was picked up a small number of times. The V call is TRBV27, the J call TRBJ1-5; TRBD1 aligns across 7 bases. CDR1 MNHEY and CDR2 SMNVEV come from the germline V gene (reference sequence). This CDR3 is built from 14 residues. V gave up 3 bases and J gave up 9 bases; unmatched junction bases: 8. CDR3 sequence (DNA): TGTGCCAGCAGTTTGCTCGACAGGGAGGGGCCCCAGCATTTT. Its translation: CASSLLDREGPQHF.

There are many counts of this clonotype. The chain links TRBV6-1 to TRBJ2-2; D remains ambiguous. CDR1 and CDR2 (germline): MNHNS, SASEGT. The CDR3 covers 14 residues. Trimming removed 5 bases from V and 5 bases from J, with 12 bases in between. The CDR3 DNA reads TGTGCCAGCAGTTCCCCTGGTTATACCGGGGAGCTGTTTTTT. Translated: CASSSPGYTGELFF.

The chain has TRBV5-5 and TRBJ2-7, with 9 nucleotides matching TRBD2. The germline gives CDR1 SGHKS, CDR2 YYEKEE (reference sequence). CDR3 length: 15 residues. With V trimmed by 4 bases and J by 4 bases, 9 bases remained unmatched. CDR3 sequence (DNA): TGTGCCAGCAGCCTCTTTCAAGCGGGAGGATACGAGCAGTACTTC. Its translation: CASSLFQAGGYEQYF.

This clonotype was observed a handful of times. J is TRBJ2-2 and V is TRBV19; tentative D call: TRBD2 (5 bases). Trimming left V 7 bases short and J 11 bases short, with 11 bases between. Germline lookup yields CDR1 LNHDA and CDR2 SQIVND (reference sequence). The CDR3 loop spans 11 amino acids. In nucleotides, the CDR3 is TGTGCCAGTAATGACCGGGGAGAGCTGTTTTTT. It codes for CASNDRGELFF.

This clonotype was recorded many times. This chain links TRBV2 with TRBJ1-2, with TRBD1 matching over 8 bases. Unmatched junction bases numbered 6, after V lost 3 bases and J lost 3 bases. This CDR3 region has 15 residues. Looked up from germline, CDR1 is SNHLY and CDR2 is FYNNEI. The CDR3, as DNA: TGTGCCAGCAGTGAGGTCCAGGGGGCCTACTATGGCTACACCTTC. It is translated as CASSEVQGAYYGYTF. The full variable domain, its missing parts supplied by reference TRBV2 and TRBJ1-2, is EPEVTQTPSHQVTQMGQEVILRCVPISNHLYFYWYRQILGQKVEFLVSFYNNEISEKSEIFDDQFSVERPDGSNFTLKIRSTKLEDSAMYFCASSEVQGAYYGYTFGSGTRLTVV.

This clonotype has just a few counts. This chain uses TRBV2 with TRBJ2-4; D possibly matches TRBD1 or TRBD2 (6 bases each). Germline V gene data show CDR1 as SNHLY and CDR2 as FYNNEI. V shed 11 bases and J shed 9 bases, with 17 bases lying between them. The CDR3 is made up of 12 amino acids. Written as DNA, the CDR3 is TGTGCCGCAGAAAGGGGGGAAAGCATTCAGTACTTC. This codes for CAAERGESIQYF. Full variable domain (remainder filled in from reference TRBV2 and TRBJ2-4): EPEVTQTPSHQVTQMGQEVILRCVPISNHLYFYWYRQILGQKVEFLVSFYNNEISEKSEIFDDQFSVERPDGSNFTLKIRSTKLEDSAMYFCAAERGESIQYFGAGTRLSVL.

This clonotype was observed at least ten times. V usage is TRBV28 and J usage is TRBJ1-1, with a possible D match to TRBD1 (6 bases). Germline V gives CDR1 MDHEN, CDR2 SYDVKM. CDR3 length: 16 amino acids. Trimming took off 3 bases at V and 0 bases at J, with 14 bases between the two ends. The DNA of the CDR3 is TGTGCCAGCAGTTTTTGGACAGACTTCATGAACACTGAAGCTTTCTTT. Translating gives CASSFWTDFMNTEAFF.

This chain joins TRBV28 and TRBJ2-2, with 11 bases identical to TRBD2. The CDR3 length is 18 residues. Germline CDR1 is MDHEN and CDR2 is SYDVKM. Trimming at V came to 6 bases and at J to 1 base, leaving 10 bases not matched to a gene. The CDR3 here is CASSEFSGRALNTGELFF. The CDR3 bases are TGTGCCAGCAGCGAATTTAGCGGGAGGGCCTTGAACACCGGGGAGCTGTTTTTT.

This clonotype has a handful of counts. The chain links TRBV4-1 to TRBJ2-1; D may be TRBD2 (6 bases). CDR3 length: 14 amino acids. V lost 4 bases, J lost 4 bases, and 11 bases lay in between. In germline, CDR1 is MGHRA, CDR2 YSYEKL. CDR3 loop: CASSPASAYNEQFF. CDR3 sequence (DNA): TGCGCCAGCAGCCCCGCTAGCGCTTACAATGAGCAGTTCTTC.

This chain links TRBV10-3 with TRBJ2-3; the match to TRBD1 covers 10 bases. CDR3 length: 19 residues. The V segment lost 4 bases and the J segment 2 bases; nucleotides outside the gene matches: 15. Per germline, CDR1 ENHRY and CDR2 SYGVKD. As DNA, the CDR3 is TGTGCCATCAGTGTCTCCGACAGGGGGCCCGACTTCTCCACAGATACGCAGTATTTT. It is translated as CAISVSDRGPDFSTDTQYF.

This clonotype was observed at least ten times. CDR3 sequence reads: CASSLRVGVEQFF. CDR3 nucleotide sequence: TGTGCCAGCAGCTTAAGGGTGGGGGTTGAGCAGTTCTTC. V gene TRBV7-8 combines with J gene TRBJ2-1; D possibly uses TRBD1 or TRBD2 (5 bases each). The CDR3 totals 13 residues. The V gene's germline CDR1 is SGHVS and CDR2 FQNEAQ. V was shortened by 2 bases and J by 9 bases, with 11 bases between the two germline ends.

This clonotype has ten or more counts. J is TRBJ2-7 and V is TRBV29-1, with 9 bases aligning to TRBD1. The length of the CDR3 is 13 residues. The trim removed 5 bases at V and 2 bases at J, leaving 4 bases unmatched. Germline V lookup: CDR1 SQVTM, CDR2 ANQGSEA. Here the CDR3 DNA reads TGCAGCGTTCGGGGACAGGGAGCCTACGAGCAGTACTTC. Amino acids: CSVRGQGAYEQYF.

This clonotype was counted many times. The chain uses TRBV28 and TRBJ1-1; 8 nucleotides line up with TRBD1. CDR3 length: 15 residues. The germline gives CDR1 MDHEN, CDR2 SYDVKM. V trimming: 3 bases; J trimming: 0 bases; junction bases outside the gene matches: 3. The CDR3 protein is CASSFTDRVNTEAFF. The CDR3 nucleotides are TGTGCCAGCAGTTTTACGGACAGGGTGAACACTGAAGCTTTCTTT.

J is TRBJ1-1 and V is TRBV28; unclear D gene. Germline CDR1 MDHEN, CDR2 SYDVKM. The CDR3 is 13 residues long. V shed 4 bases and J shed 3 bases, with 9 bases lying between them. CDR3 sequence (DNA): TGTGCCAGCAGTTCTATCATAGACACTGAAGCTTTCTTT. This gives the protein CASSSIIDTEAFF.

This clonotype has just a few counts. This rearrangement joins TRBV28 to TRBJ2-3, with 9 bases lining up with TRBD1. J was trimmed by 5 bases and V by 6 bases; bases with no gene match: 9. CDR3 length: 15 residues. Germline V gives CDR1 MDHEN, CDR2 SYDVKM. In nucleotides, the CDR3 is TGTGCCAGCAGCCCGGGGACAGGGCGGGGAGATACGCAGTATTTT. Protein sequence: CASSPGTGRGDTQYF.

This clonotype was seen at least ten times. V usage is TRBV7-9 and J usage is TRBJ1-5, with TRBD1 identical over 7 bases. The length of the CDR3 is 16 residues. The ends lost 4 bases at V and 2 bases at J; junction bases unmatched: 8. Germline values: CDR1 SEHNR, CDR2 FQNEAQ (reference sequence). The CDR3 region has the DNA TGTGCCAGCAGCTCCGGACAGGACGAGGGCAATCAGCCCCAGCATTTT. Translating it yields CASSSGQDEGNQPQHF.

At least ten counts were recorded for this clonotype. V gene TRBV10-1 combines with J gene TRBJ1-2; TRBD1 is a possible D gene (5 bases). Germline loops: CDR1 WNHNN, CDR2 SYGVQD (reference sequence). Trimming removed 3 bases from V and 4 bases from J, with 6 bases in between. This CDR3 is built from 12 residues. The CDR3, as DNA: TGCGCCAGCAGTGAAACAGGCTATGGCTACACCTTC. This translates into CASSETGYGYTF.

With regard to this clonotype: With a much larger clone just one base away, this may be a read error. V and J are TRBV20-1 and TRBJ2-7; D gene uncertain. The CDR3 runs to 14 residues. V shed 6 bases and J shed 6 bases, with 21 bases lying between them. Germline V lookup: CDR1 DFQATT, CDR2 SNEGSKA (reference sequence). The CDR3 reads CSAGTTREVREQYF. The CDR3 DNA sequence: TGCAGTGCCGGAACGACCCGAGAGGTCCGCGAGCAGTACTTC.

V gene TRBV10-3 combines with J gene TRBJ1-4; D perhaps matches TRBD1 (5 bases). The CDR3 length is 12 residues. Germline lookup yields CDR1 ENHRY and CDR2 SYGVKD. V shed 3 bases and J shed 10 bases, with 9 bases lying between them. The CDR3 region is CAISDSGGKLFF. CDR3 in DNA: TGTGCCATCAGTGATTCGGGGGGAAAACTGTTTTTT.

In DNA form, the CDR3 reads TGTGCCACCAACCTACTAGCGGGAGGGCAGTTCTTC. Residues: CATNLLAGGQFF. This chain links TRBV28 with TRBJ2-1, with TRBD2 identical over 12 bases. From germline, CDR1 is MDHEN and CDR2 SYDVKM. Trimming cost V 10 bases and J 12 bases; bases outside gene matches: 7. The CDR3 sequence is 12 residues long.